This T cell receptor (beta chain) was sequenced for a study of shared clonotypes between healthy human individuals. Germline V gene data show CDR1 as MDHEN and CDR2 as SYDVKM. This CDR3 region has 16 residues. V lost 1 base, J lost 5 bases, and 17 bases lay in between. Every subset's genomic DNA went evenly onto several immunoSEQ plates. Unsorted PBMC DNA was sequenced on ten immunoSEQ deep assay plates. Repertoires were generated with immunoSEQ multiplex PCR, while TCRdb's copy carries only in-frame clones and drops some. The sample comprises approximately 500,000 clones, around four fifths of which are singletons, and about 12% rests with the top ten.

The sample comprised PBMCs. V usage is TRBV28 and J usage is TRBJ1-1; D possibly corresponds to TRBD1 (5 bases). The receptor comes from a woman aged 40 to 49 in good health. Some clones in this sample may be carry-over from other donors' samples. DNA for the CDR3: TGTGCCAGCAGTTTATTAGCCCGGGCAGGGTTTACTGAAGCTTTCTTT. It encodes CASSLLARAGFTEAFF.